This T cell receptor beta chain was sequenced during a study of shared clonotypes between healthy human individuals (TCRdb year 2020). For context, the study as a whole: The cohort comprised a couple of women and a few men aged 18 to 49 years. Different laboratories and diverse techniques were used to prepare libraries and sequence TCR repertoires, to increase sequencing depth and limit assay-specific biases. For each donor, CD4 naive and CD4 memory were each run on three plates, CD8 naive on two plates, and CD8 memory on one plate. Blood TCR repertoires of several healthy adults were deeply sequenced to estimate repertoire size and the extent of clonotype sharing between individuals. Between about 0.85 and 8.9 billion PBMCs per donor were obtained by leukapheresis.

Study-wide conclusions, independent of this receptor: Only blood was sampled, and tissue TCR repertoires likely differ from those in blood. Naive subsets generally had larger estimated clonotype richness than memory subsets did. The small number of donors limited the genetic and exposure-history diversity represented. Incomplete sequencing was indicated by rarefaction of sorted-subset datasets, despite the large sequencing depth. Sharing across several donors was observed for roughly 5.4% of naive CD4, over 3% of naive CD8, roughly 2.4% of memory CD4, and about 0.38% of memory CD8 clonotypes. Pairwise subsampling indicated that sequencing depth was expected to affect the degree of clonotype sharing among donors. Clonotypes shared by all four sorted-subset donors showed higher generation probabilities than non-shared clonotypes.

Note on this clone: Its specific antigen is unknown. No much larger clone is present one base from it, and per-base qualities are unavailable.

CD8 naive samples were CD45RO-negative cells positively selected for CCR7, giving a CD45RA+CCR7+ population that excluded TemRA cells. Healthy HIV-negative adults with no recently reported acute infections or vaccinations were included as donors. Only Caucasian adults living in Nashville, Tennessee, USA were represented among the donors. Blood was obtained by leukapheresis, after which PBMCs were separated by Ficoll-Histopaque density gradient centrifugation and cryopreserved in liquid nitrogen vapor phase. Analytical flow cytometry was used to check the purity and quantity of every magnetically sorted T cell population. Each sorted fraction had its genomic DNA isolated and then quantified by UV absorbance on a Nanodrop 2000c. Using the deep immunoSEQ assay, TCR CDR3 regions were amplified from genomic DNA by multiplex PCR. Extracted genomic DNA from each cell subset was distributed evenly across all wells of several immunoSEQ 96-well plates, and each plate was treated as a replicate. For sorted subsets, roughly 190 ng of genomic DNA, equivalent to about 30,000 T cell genomes, went into each replicate PCR. The purified libraries were quantified using a Qubit 3.0 fluorometer, sized with a Bioanalyzer 2100, and then quantified again using the KAPA Library Quantification kit. A separate single-read 150-cycle Illumina NextSeq 550 flow cell was used to sequence each immunoSEQ 96-well plate. The original methods were these. The immunoSEQ output contained only junctional sequences without quality scores, so filtering could not match that applied to full-length reads. To assign V/J genes and CDR3, sequences were annotated using PyIR, a Python wrapper for IgBLAST v1.9, with IMGT germline references. Reads with weak V/J assignments (E-value above 1e-6), missing CDR3, stop codons, out-of-frame junctions, or ambiguous translated residues were removed. V3J clonotypes were defined by identical inferred V gene, J gene, and CDR3 amino acid sequence. Percentage overlap between repertoires was calculated by dividing the number of shared unique clonotypes by the size of the smaller repertoire. Three approaches were used to assess repertoire richness: RTK rarefaction, the Chao1 estimator, and Recon v2.1 estimates of unobserved clonotypes. For all TCRbeta clonotypes obtained by the gDNA method from four donors, generation probabilities were computed with OLGA. TCRdb obtained this table from immuneACCESS and retained in-frame rearrangements with V and J assigned. These tables miss some clones; where compared with another copy, unresolved V genes account for less than half of the shortfall, and the remainder is unexplained. The V and J calls and clone size come from that table; D and trimming were worked out from the DNA. The sample yields 550,000 to 750,000 clones; approximately 90% were counted once. The ten largest clones capture approximately 25% of the sample.

In the germline V gene, CDR1 corresponds to MNHNS and CDR2 to SASEGT. The CDR3 runs 14 amino acids, cysteine and phenylalanine included. Left in the record is the CDR3 DNA by itself, 42 bases read in frame from the first base. V drops 5 bases and J drops 2 bases, leaving 13 bases in between. The sample taken for sequencing was naive CD8+ T cells sorted from blood. The sample's cell subset or site label, decoded: CD45RA+CCR7+. The sequence links TRBV6-1 to TRBJ2-7; the D segment cannot be called with confidence. The source is a man under 40 in good health. The CDR3 protein sequence reads: CASSTQVGTYEQYF. The sequence in DNA is TGTGCCAGCAGTACGCAGGTGGGAACCTACGAGCAGTACTTC.